This TCR beta chain was observed in a study of blood T cell repertoires in COVID-19. Study background: Donors in the United States, Italy and Spain gave samples during acute or convalescent COVID-19. Sample material is recorded as cDNA or gDNA derived from T cells, B-cell-depleted T cells, or PBMCs.

CDR3 length: 13 amino acids. The V and J ends lost 5 bases and 10 bases, in that order; junction bases with no gene match: 6. Germline loops: CDR1 LNHDA, CDR2 SQIVND (reference sequence). As originally analysed: Scientists estimated how many nucleated cells there were by amplifying reference gene primers. Here immunoSEQ multiplex PCR was the method, and the copy in TCRdb shows in-frame clones only, minus some. The DNA was the basis for D and trimming; V, J and clone size are from that table. The profile shows about 350,000 clones, around 91% of them singletons. The chain joins TRBV19 to TRBJ2-1, with TRBD1 identical over 9 bases. Material: peripheral blood. This TCR was sampled from a woman aged 18-30 years who had recovered from COVID-19. CDR3 sequence: CASSAQGAGEQFF. The CDR3 DNA reads as TGTGCCAGTAGTGCACAGGGGGCAGGGGAGCAGTTCTTC. Drawing the rest from reference TRBV19 and TRBJ2-1, the complete variable domain is DGGITQSPKYLFRKEGQNVTLSCEQNLNHDAMYWYRQDPGQGLRLIYYSQIVNDFQKGDIAEGYSVSREKKESFPLTVTSAQKNPTAFYLCASSAQGAGEQFFGPGTRLTVL.